The 22 T cell receptor beta chains below were found in one sample sequenced in a study of blood T cell repertoires in COVID-19. Clones were sequenced by immunoSEQ multiplex PCR, and TCRdb holds only the in-frame ones, with some missing. This sample has about 69,000 clones, with approximately 83% found just once. Sequenced material: peripheral blood. These TCRs come from a man aged 35 to 55 with COVID-19, enrolled during active disease.

The V and J genes are TRBV5-1 and TRBJ2-7; D is unresolved. Germline V CDR1 and CDR2: SGHRS, YFSETQ. The CDR3 has 14 residues. V was shortened by 0 bases and J by 0 bases, with 7 bases between the two germline ends. DNA of the CDR3: TGCGCCAGCAGCTTGGGTCCAGACTCCTACGAGCAGTACTTC. Residues: CASSLGPDSYEQYF.

The chain is built from TRBV7-8 and TRBJ2-5; D is perhaps TRBD1 (5 bases). CDR3 length: 16 amino acids. The germline V gene encodes CDR1 SGHVS and CDR2 FQNEAQ. Trimming took off 1 base at V and 5 bases at J, with 17 bases between the two ends. CDR3 nucleotides: TGTGCCAGCAGCTTAGGGGGCCAAGGAAAGGGGGAGACCCAGTACTTC. It yields the protein CASSLGGQGKGETQYF.

The V gene is TRBV2, the J gene TRBJ1-2; D gene unclear. CDR1 SNHLY and CDR2 FYNNEI come from the germline V gene. The CDR3 covers 15 residues. V shed 4 bases and J shed 0 bases, with 12 bases lying between them. As DNA, the CDR3 is TGTGCCAGCAGTGGGATGGAGGAGACTAACTATGGCTACACCTTC. Amino acids: CASSGMEETNYGYTF. The complete variable domain, with remaining parts taken from reference TRBV2 and TRBJ1-2, reads EPEVTQTPSHQVTQMGQEVILRCVPISNHLYFYWYRQILGQKVEFLVSFYNNEISEKSEIFDDQFSVERPDGSNFTLKIRSTKLEDSAMYFCASSGMEETNYGYTFGSGTRLTVV.

This chain links TRBV28 with TRBJ2-3; D is unclear. This CDR3 region has 17 residues. Per germline, CDR1 MDHEN and CDR2 SYDVKM. V shed 4 bases and J shed 2 bases, with 19 bases lying between them. CDR3 coding DNA: TGTGCCAGCAGTTCCCCAAGCCGCGGCTTACCCACAGATACGCAGTATTTT. This translates into CASSSPSRGLPTDTQYF. Full variable domain (outside the CDR3, taken from reference TRBV28 and TRBJ2-3): DVKVTQSSRYLVKRTGEKVFLECVQDMDHENMFWYRQDPGLGLRLIYFSYDVKMKEKGDIPEGYSVSREKKERFSLILESASTNQTSMYLCASSSPSRGLPTDTQYFGPGTRLTVL.

The J gene is TRBJ2-3, the V gene TRBV28; 7 nucleotides align to TRBD1. Trimming at V came to 4 bases and at J to 1 base, leaving 2 bases not matched to a gene. The CDR3 has 14 amino acids. The germline V gene encodes CDR1 MDHEN and CDR2 SYDVKM. CDR3 in amino acids: CASSSGQGTDTQYF. The CDR3 DNA reads as TGTGCCAGCAGTTCCGGACAGGGCACAGATACGCAGTATTTT.

This clone was detected a few times. The chain joins TRBV5-1 to TRBJ2-5, with D unresolved. The CDR3 is made up of 14 amino acids. Germline CDR1 and CDR2: SGHRS and YFSETQ. V lost 0 bases, J lost 9 bases, and 15 bases lay in between. The CDR3 DNA is TGCGCCAGCAGCTTGGTGGCCACTCTCGGAGCCCAGTACTTC. It translates to CASSLVATLGAQYF.

This clone appeared a few times. The DNA of the CDR3 is TGTGCCAGCAGTTACCCGGGACATCCAAACACTGAAGCTTTCTTT. Its protein product is CASSYPGHPNTEAFF. This sequence joins TRBV6-2 or TRBV6-3 and TRBJ1-1; D is perhaps TRBD1 (6 bases). The CDR3 runs to 15 residues. Germline CDR1 MNHEY, CDR2 SVGEGT. Trimming pared 2 bases from V and 2 bases from J, leaving 12 bases between.

The sample holds a few counts of this clone. The CDR3 DNA reads TGTGCCATCAGTGCTGCGGACAGGGGCCCTGGTGCTTTCTTT. As protein: CAISAADRGPGAFF. J is TRBJ1-1 and V is TRBV10-3, with 9 bases aligning to TRBD1. This CDR3 region has 14 residues. V shed 4 bases, J shed 11 bases, and the junction held 11 bases outside the gene matches. From germline, CDR1 is ENHRY and CDR2 SYGVKD.

CDR3 loop: CASSLGSYNEQFF. CDR3 sequence (DNA): TGTGCCAGCAGCTTAGGGAGCTACAATGAGCAGTTCTTC. The chain has TRBV7-9 and TRBJ2-1; D call uncertain. CDR1 SEHNR and CDR2 FQNEAQ come from the germline V gene (reference sequence). The CDR3 covers 13 residues. The ends were cut back, 1 base at V and 3 bases at J, with 4 bases in the middle.

This rearrangement joins TRBV4-2 to TRBJ2-1; 7 nucleotides align to TRBD2. V was clipped by 1 base and J by 3 bases; unmatched bases: 3. Germline-derived CDR1 and CDR2 are LGHNA and YNFKEQ. This CDR3 is 15 amino acids long. CDR3 loop: CASSQAGGNYNEQFF. The CDR3 DNA reads TGTGCCAGCAGCCAAGCGGGGGGTAACTACAATGAGCAGTTCTTC.

The chain recombines TRBV2 with TRBJ1-3, with D possibly TRBD1 on 6 matching bases. Germline CDR1 reads SNHLY; CDR2 reads FYNNEI. V lost 4 bases, J lost 2 bases, and 9 bases lay in between. There are 14 residues in the CDR3. For the CDR3, the DNA is TGTGCCAGCAGTGCTGGGACAACTGGAAACACCATATATTTT. It encodes CASSAGTTGNTIYF.

This clone was recorded once. The V and J genes are TRBV5-4 and TRBJ2-5; D not resolved. The ends were cut back, 5 bases at V and 2 bases at J, with 16 bases in the middle. The germline CDR1 and CDR2 sequences are SGHNT and YYREEE (reference sequence). This CDR3 is built from 15 residues. CDR3 sequence (DNA): TGTGCCAGCAGATTATTCGCCGAAACTCAAGAGACCCAGTACTTC. The encoded protein is CASRLFAETQETQYF.

The J gene is TRBJ2-6, the V gene TRBV2, with D perhaps TRBD1 (6 bases). V lost 6 bases, J lost 0 bases, and 12 bases lay in between. The CDR3 loop spans 16 amino acids. The germline CDR1 and CDR2 sequences are SNHLY and FYNNEI. DNA of the CDR3: TGTGCCAGCAGATGGACAGAGAGCTCTGGGGCCAACGTCCTGACTTTC. Protein product: CASRWTESSGANVLTF.

The chain carries TRBV30 and TRBJ1-4, with 7 bases identical to TRBD1. Germline CDR1 and CDR2: GTSNPN and SVGIG (reference sequence). The CDR3 loop spans 13 amino acids. Losses at the gene ends were 8 bases for V and 8 bases for J; bases not matched to a gene: 11. The CDR3 DNA is TGTGCCCGTAAAGACAGGGTACACGAAAAACTGTTTTTT. The encoded protein is CARKDRVHEKLFF.

V is TRBV5-1 and J is TRBJ1-2; perhaps TRBD1 as D (6 bases). Trimming cost V 0 bases and J 6 bases, with 21 bases left between them. Looked up from germline, CDR1 is SGHRS and CDR2 is YFSETQ. The CDR3 extends over 17 amino acids. DNA of the CDR3: TGCGCCAGCAGCTTGGCAACCTCTGTACAGGGCACGGATGGCTACACCTTC. Protein: CASSLATSVQGTDGYTF.

This clone came up a few times. V and J are TRBV27 and TRBJ1-4; D is undetermined. Germline CDR1 is MNHEY and CDR2 is SMNVEV (reference sequence). There are 15 residues in the CDR3. V was clipped by 4 bases and J by 2 bases, with 11 bases between them. This CDR3 reads CASSSKTPTNEKLFF. CDR3 coding DNA: TGTGCCAGCAGTTCCAAGACACCTACTAATGAAAAACTGTTTTTT.

This clone was counted once. The chain has TRBV4-1 and TRBJ1-1; perhaps TRBD1 as D (5 bases). Trimming removed 2 bases at V and 1 base at J, with 11 bases between. Germline V gives CDR1 MGHRA, CDR2 YSYEKL. This CDR3 region has 15 residues. In DNA, the CDR3 is TGCGCCAGCAGCCAACAACCCCAGGGGAACACTGAAGCTTTCTTT. Residues: CASSQQPQGNTEAFF.

The CDR3 sequence is CATSDGADAKNIQYF. CDR3 in DNA: TGTGCCACCAGTGATGGGGCCGATGCCAAAAACATTCAGTACTTC. The chain is built from TRBV24-1 and TRBJ2-4; perhaps TRBD1 as D (5 bases). V shed 3 bases and J shed 1 base, with 9 bases lying between them. CDR1 and CDR2 from the germline V gene are KGHDR and SFDVKD. The length of the CDR3 is 15 residues.

This chain joins TRBV4-1 and TRBJ1-6; no firm D call. Trimming left V 0 bases short and J 9 bases short, with 12 bases between. The length of the CDR3 is 15 residues. CDR1 MGHRA and CDR2 YSYEKL come from the germline V gene. CDR3 sequence (DNA): TGCGCCAGCAGCCAAGATCATGGGCAGATTTCACCCCTCCACTTT. Translation: CASSQDHGQISPLHF.

CDR3 DNA: TGTGCCAGCAGTGGGGGGTCTGGTATAAATGAGCAGTTCTTC. Translation: CASSGGSGINEQFF. V and J are TRBV6-2 or TRBV6-3 and TRBJ2-1; tentatively, D is TRBD2 (6 bases). Between the trimmed V and J ends, which lost 5 bases and 7 bases, there was a span of 15 bases. The CDR3 totals 14 residues. Germline V gives CDR1 MNHEY, CDR2 SVGEGT.

The chain combines TRBV29-1 with TRBJ2-3, with 13 bases aligning to TRBD2. Trimming removed 4 bases from V and 2 bases from J; junction bases left unmatched: 6. The CDR3 has 16 amino acids. Per germline, CDR1 SQVTM and CDR2 ANQGSEA. CDR3 sequence: CSVAKTSGGITDTQYF. The CDR3 DNA reads TGCAGCGTTGCGAAGACTAGCGGGGGGATCACAGATACGCAGTATTTT.

V is TRBV28 and J is TRBJ1-1, with 10 bases identical to TRBD1. Germline loops: CDR1 MDHEN, CDR2 SYDVKM. The V and J ends lost 10 bases and 5 bases, in that order; junction bases with no gene match: 7. The CDR3 has 13 residues. The CDR3 nucleotides are TGTGCCATAAAGGGACAGGGGCATACTGAAGCTTTCTTT. It translates to CAIKGQGHTEAFF.